This TCR beta chain is drawn from a study of T-cell memory formation after mild COVID-19. Study observations and caveats: Memory cells collected pre-infection included some clones that later responded, suggesting cross-reactive memory joined. Of the contracting clones, CD4+ ones lay mainly in CM and EM, and CD8+ ones in EMRA. While clones contracting from day 15 to 85 were balanced between CD4 and CD8, later expanders leaned CD4+.

The authors produced TCR alpha and TCR beta cDNA libraries with sample barcodes and UMIs by 5'RACE using constant-segment primers. Via MiXCR, TCRdb re-called the 5' RACE reads, giving one row per CDR3 protein. The sample lists hundreds of thousands of distinct CDR3 sequences; less than 25% were seen once. The table lists this clonotype with a few counts. Antigen unknown. V was pared by 2 bases and J by 5 bases, with 13 bases of the junction left unmatched. Germline CDR1 MNHEY, CDR2 SMNVEV (reference sequence). There are 18 residues in the CDR3. Input material: PBMCs or a T cell subset sorted from them (not recorded which). The gene calls are TRBV27 and TRBJ2-5; 11 bases match TRBD2. This receptor was taken from an adult woman who had mild COVID-19 (a few samples of this study predate the infection). Cell type and time point are not known. The DNA for the CDR3 is TGTGCCAGCAGTTTAGGGACTAGCGGCCCCAACGGGGGCGAGACCCAGTACTTC. This codes for CASSLGTSGPNGGETQYF.